The present T cell receptor (beta chain) was sequenced within a study of T-cell reconstitution after alpha-beta-depleted transplantation in children (dated by TCRdb to between 2015 and 2016). Regarding the study in general: Using TCR repertoire profiling, the study quantitatively followed how T-cell immune reconstitution unfolded in children after TCRalphabeta/CD19-depleted allogeneic hematopoietic cell transplantation.

Receptors were amplified or captured by PCR. Sequencing relied on an Illumina HiSeq 2500. Molecular barcoding was employed in the preparation of TCR libraries, with unique molecular identifiers being used to normalize TCRbeta repertoire quantification. TCRdb reanalyzed the raw reads on its own, using fastp at Q25 for trimming and MiXCR for clone calling, and kept in-frame beta chains. Each entry merges the rows of one CDR3 protein and shows their most common DNA and genes. The sample yields around 340,000 distinct CDR3 sequences; less than 15% were counted once. The top ten clonotypes cover 3.5% to 4.5% of the sample. V lost 4 bases and J lost 0 bases; the stretch between them is 12 bases long. The CDR3 spans 15 residues, from the cysteine through the phenylalanine. Only the CDR3 DNA is retained, 45 bases long and in frame from the first base. In its sample, this clonotype was seen many times. What antigen it recognizes has not been identified. There are no base qualities to consult, and no much larger clone falls within one base.

Here the sequenced sample was PBMCs, taken from the stem cell graft. The receptor was derived from a human donor who donated a stem cell graft to a child with Fanconi anemia. Recombination linked TRBV12-3 or TRBV12-4 to TRBJ1-2, with the D gene not confidently named. The CDR3 protein: CASSSPTGANYGYTF. In nucleotides, the sequence is TGTGCCAGCAGTTCGCCGACTGGAGCTAACTATGGCTACACCTTC.